The sample holds a few counts of the clone carrying this T cell receptor beta chain. This sample is part of a study of blood T cell repertoires in COVID-19. Study-wide background: The origin of the acute and convalescent COVID-19 samples was the United States, Italy and Spain. Nucleic acid was either cDNA or gDNA, and it came from T cells, B-cell-depleted T cells, or PBMCs.

During active infection, Seattle patients enrolled and were then monitored through disease. This CDR3 has 15 amino acids. V lost 0 bases and J lost 3, with 11 bases in between. Germline V gene sequence: CDR1 LGHDT, CDR2 YNNKEL (reference sequence). As processed by the authors: The authors estimated nucleated cell counts from reference gene primer amplification. Sequencing was performed with immunoSEQ multiplex PCR; in TCRdb, only in-frame clones are kept and a portion is missing. Clone size and the V and J calls come from that table; the DNA yielded D and trimming. Among around 46,000 clones, 70% to 90% were seen once, and the ten largest hold around 32%.

Sequencing used peripheral blood. This chain links TRBV3-1 (or the pseudogene TRBV3-2) with TRBJ1-2, with a possible D match to TRBD1 (5 bases). The sequence came from a woman over 75 with COVID-19, enrolled during active disease. This chain's CDR3 is CASSQDAGPHYGYTF. In nucleotides, the CDR3 is TGTGCCAGCAGCCAAGATGCGGGACCTCACTATGGCTACACCTTC.